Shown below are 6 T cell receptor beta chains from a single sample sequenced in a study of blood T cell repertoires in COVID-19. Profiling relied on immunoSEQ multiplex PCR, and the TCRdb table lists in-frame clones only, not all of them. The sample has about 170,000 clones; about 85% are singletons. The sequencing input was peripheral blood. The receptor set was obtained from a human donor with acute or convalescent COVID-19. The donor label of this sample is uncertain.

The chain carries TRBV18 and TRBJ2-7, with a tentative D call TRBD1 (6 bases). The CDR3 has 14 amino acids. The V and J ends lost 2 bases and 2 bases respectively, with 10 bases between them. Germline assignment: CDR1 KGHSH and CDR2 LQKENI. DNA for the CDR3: TGTGCCAGCTCACCAGGGACACGGACCTACGAGCAGTACTTC. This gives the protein CASSPGTRTYEQYF.

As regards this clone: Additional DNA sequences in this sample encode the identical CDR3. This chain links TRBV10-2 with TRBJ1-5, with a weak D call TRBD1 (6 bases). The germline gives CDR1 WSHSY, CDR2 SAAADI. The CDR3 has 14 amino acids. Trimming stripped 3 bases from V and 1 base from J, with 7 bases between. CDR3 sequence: CASSDRGSNQPQHF. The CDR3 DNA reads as TGCGCCAGCAGTGATAGGGGGAGCAATCAGCCCCAGCATTTT.

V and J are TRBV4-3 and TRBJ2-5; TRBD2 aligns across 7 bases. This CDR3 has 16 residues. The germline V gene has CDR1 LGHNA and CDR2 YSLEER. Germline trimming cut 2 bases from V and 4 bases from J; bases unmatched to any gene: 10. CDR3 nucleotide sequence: TGCGCCAGCAGCCAATCTGGGCGGGGGATGGGAGAGACCCAGTACTTC. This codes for CASSQSGRGMGETQYF.

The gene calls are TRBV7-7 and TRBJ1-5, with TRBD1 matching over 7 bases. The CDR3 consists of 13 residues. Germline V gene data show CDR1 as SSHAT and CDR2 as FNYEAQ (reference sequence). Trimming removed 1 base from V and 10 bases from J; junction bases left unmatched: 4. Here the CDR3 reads CASSLERGQPQHF. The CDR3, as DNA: TGTGCCAGCAGCTTAGAGAGGGGGCAACCCCAGCATTTT.

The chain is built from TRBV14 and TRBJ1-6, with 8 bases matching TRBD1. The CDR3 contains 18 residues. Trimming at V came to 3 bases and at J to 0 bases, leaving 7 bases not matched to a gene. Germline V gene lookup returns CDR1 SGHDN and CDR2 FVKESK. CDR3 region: CASSHGTGISSYNSPLHF. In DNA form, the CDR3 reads TGTGCCAGCAGCCACGGGACAGGAATTAGCTCCTATAATTCACCCCTCCACTTT. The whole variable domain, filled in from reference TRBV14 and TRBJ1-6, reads EAGVTQFPSHSVIEKGQTVTLRCDPISGHDNLYWYRRVMGKEIKFLLHFVKESKQDESGMPNNRFLAERTGGTYSTLKVQPAELEDSGVYFCASSHGTGISSYNSPLHFGNGTRLTVT.

CDR3 sequence: CASSVGNRERYTF. CDR3 nucleotide sequence: TGTGCCAGCAGCGTCGGCAACAGGGAACGCTACACCTTC. The rearrangement uses TRBV9 and TRBJ1-2, with D possibly TRBD1 on 6 matching bases. Germline CDR1 SGDLS, CDR2 YYNGEE. The V gene lost 2 bases and the J gene lost 9 bases, with 14 bases spanning the gap. The CDR3 is made up of 13 amino acids.